This TCR beta chain was captured by sequencing in a study of technical replicates of blood from several donors. Trimming removed 5 bases from V and 3 bases from J; junction bases left unmatched: 14. Germline CDR1 reads MGHRA; CDR2 reads YSYEKL. The CDR3 runs 17 residues. The data were produced by immunoSEQ multiplex PCR, yet TCRdb's version contains in-frame clones alone and is incomplete. There are under 85,000 clones in the sample; 93% occur only once, and less than 0.3% lies in the top ten. The chain recombines TRBV4-1 with TRBJ2-7; 9 bases agree with TRBD2. The TCR was taken from a human donor in good health. The sample consisted of T cells isolated from PBMCs. The CDR3 sequence is CASSGTQSGRSVYEQYF. The CDR3 nucleotides read TGCGCCAGCAGCGGAACCCAAAGCGGGAGGTCCGTCTACGAGCAGTACTTC.